This T cell receptor (beta chain) was retrieved from a study of blood T cell repertoires in COVID-19. The wider study: Sites across the United States, Italy and Spain contributed samples from acute and convalescent COVID-19. T cells, B-cell-depleted T cells, or PBMCs provided the cDNA or gDNA that served as material.

Per the original data handling: Amplification from reference gene primers served as the basis for estimated nucleated cell counts. Clones were read by immunoSEQ multiplex PCR, and TCRdb kept only the in-frame ones, dropping some. V, J and clone size are those of that table, while D and trimming were read from the DNA. This sample yields roughly 92,000 clones, of which around 90% are seen a single time; roughly 4.5% belongs to the top ten. Unmatched junction bases numbered 6, after V lost 4 bases and J lost 1 base. This CDR3 region has 15 residues. CDR1 SGHRS and CDR2 YFSETQ come from the germline V gene.

The material sequenced was peripheral blood. The sequence derives from a woman older than 75 with active or convalescent COVID-19. The chain recombines TRBV5-1 with TRBJ1-2, with 8 positions matching TRBD1. CDR3 in amino acids: CASSKGQAFNYGYTF. CDR3 in DNA: TGCGCCAGCAGCAAGGGACAGGCCTTTAACTATGGCTACACCTTC. Complete variable domain (other parts from reference TRBV5-1 and TRBJ1-2): KAGVTQTPRYLIKTRGQQVTLSCSPISGHRSVSWYQQTPGQGLQFLFEYFSETQRNKGNFPGRFSGRQFSNSRSEMNVSTLELGDSALYLCASSKGQAFNYGYTFGSGTRLTVV.